This T cell receptor (beta chain) was sequenced in a study of blood T cell repertoires in COVID-19. For the study at large: Italy, Spain and the United States were the sources of the convalescent and acute COVID-19 samples.

CDR3 size: 15 residues. The V gene end was trimmed by 3 bases and the J gene end by 4 bases; junction bases not matched to a gene: 8. In germline, CDR1 is SGHNT, CDR2 YYREEE (reference sequence). The recovered donors of Cohort 3 showed two negative PCRs, clearance, or symptom resolution. Under the authors' procedure: Reference gene primer amplification gave nucleated cell count estimates. Using immunoSEQ multiplex PCR, the repertoire was profiled, and TCRdb retains in-frame clones only, with some absent. V, J and clone size derive from that table, while D and trimming were established from the DNA sequence. Altogether some 420,000 clones are present, over 75% being singletons, with the ten largest covering 1.1%. This clone appeared a single time.

Sample: PBMCs or T cells enriched from blood (not recorded which). The gene calls are TRBV5-4 and TRBJ2-7; 9 nucleotides line up with TRBD2. The clonotype originates from a man between 25 and 39 years old who had recovered from COVID-19. The CDR3 nucleotides are TGTGCCAGCAGCTCCGCAAAGACTAGCGGATACGAGCAGTACTTC. This codes for CASSSAKTSGYEQYF.